This TCR beta chain was observed in a study of T cells after yellow fever vaccination. Turning to the study itself: Each low-cell-number fraction was prepared by means of SMART-Seq v4 Ultra Low Input.

CDR1 and CDR2 from the germline V gene are SGHTA and FQGNSA. The V and J ends lost 5 bases and 5 bases respectively, with 16 bases between them. The CDR3 totals 15 residues. The TCR cDNA carried a universal primer site and UMIs from 5'RACE template switching. TCRdb reanalysed the 5' RACE reads using MiXCR and keeps one entry per CDR3 protein. The table has 110,000 to 150,000 distinct CDR3 sequences, more than 6.5% seen once. Overall study findings and caveats: CD4 and CD8 compartments shared a small share of clonotypes.

Comments on this clonotype: Its antigen remains unidentified. A much larger clonotype is one base distant, so this may be a read error.

Here the sequenced sample was CD4+ T cells sorted from PBMCs, taken 10 days after the yellow fever booster vaccination. The receptor was isolated from a man aged 25-45 years who received the YFV17D yellow fever vaccine. J is TRBJ2-1 and V is TRBV7-2; D is ambiguous. In DNA, the CDR3 is TGTGCCAGCAGCCCACCTCCGGTGGCCGACAATGAGCAGTTCTTC. Protein: CASSPPPVADNEQFF.